What follows are 25 T cell receptor beta chains derived from one specimen sequenced in a study of T cells in Graves' hyperthyroidism and ophthalmopathy. What was amplified from RNA transcripts were TCR beta CDR3 regions. The TCR CDR3 first-round RT-PCR relied on the HTBI primer set. TCRdb re-called the multiplex PCR reads with MiXCR, one entry per CDR3 protein. The sample has hundreds of thousands of distinct CDR3 sequences, 45% seen once. The material sequenced was peripheral blood or thyroid tissue (not recorded which). These receptors were collected from an adult man with Graves' disease, either hyperthyroidism or ophthalmopathy (not recorded which).

In this sample, this clonotype turned up a few times. The chain joins TRBV7-3 to TRBJ1-3; unclear D gene. The CDR3 loop spans 15 amino acids. Germline-derived CDR1 and CDR2 are SGHTA and FQGTGA. V was shortened by 2 bases and J by 0 bases, with 8 bases between the two germline ends. The CDR3 loop is CASSLYSNSGNTIYF. For the CDR3, the DNA is TGTGCCAGCAGCTTATATTCGAACTCTGGAAACACCATATATTTT.

Comments on this clonotype: This is likely a read error, given that the CDR3 carries no conserved phenylalanine or tryptophan at its end. The limits of the CDR3 on the DNA are not certain, so only TCRdb's listed CDR3 is given. V and J are TRBV7-9 and TRBJ2-5; the DNA was not compared with TRBD1, the D call given in the table. From its first to its last residue, the CDR3 has 16 amino acids. Germline V lookup: CDR1 SEHNR, CDR2 FQNEAQ (reference sequence). CDR3 sequence: CASSLASGGEGYTFGS.

This rearrangement joins TRBV12-3 or TRBV12-4 to TRBJ2-5, with 9 bases aligning to TRBD1. The CDR3 runs 15 residues. Trimming took 5 bases from V and 5 from J; bases not matched to a gene: 9. In DNA form, the CDR3 reads TGTGCCAGCAGTCCCACAGGGGGCACGGCTGAGACCCAGTACTTC. Encoded protein: CASSPTGGTAETQYF.

This clonotype was seen once. This clone may be a read error of a much larger clone one base away. J is TRBJ1-5 and V is TRBV19; TRBD1 matches at 11 bases. The CDR3 runs to 14 residues. The V gene end was trimmed by 10 bases and the J gene end by 7 bases; junction bases not matched to a gene: 9. Germline CDR1 LNHDA, CDR2 SQIVND (reference sequence). The CDR3 DNA reads TGTGCCACATGGGACAGGGGGTTTCGACAGCCCCAGCATTTT. This codes for CATWDRGFRQPQHF.

This clonotype was counted at least ten times. V gene TRBV27 combines with J gene TRBJ1-2, with 7 bases aligning to TRBD1. V shed 6 bases, J shed 8 bases, and the junction held 12 bases outside the gene matches. CDR3 length: 14 amino acids. In germline, CDR1 is MNHEY, CDR2 SMNVEV (reference sequence). CDR3 region: CASSQSGQGVGYTF. CDR3 sequence (DNA): TGTGCCAGCAGCCAAAGTGGGCAGGGGGTCGGCTACACCTTC.

The chain recombines TRBV2 with TRBJ1-2, with D hard to call. CDR1 is SNHLY, CDR2 FYNNEI, per germline. The V end was cut by 2 bases, the J end by 4 bases, with 11 bases between. The CDR3 is made up of 14 amino acids. DNA for the CDR3: TGTGCCAGCAGTGAACTCCCAAACTCCTATGGCTACACCTTC. Amino acids: CASSELPNSYGYTF. Supplemented by reference TRBV2 and TRBJ1-2, the full variable domain reads EPEVTQTPSHQVTQMGQEVILRCVPISNHLYFYWYRQILGQKVEFLVSFYNNEISEKSEIFDDQFSVERPDGSNFTLKIRSTKLEDSAMYFCASSELPNSYGYTFGSGTRLTVV.

The sample holds a few counts of this clonotype. The chain carries TRBV20-1 and TRBJ1-2, with D maybe TRBD1 (5 bases). This CDR3 spans 11 amino acids. V lost 6 bases and J lost 6, with 11 bases in between. Germline V gene data show CDR1 as DFQATT and CDR2 as SNEGSKA (reference sequence). CDR3 nucleotides: TGCAGTGCCCCACAGGCTCATGGCTACACCTTC. Translated, it gives CSAPQAHGYTF.

This clonotype occurred once. It may be a read error: a sequence one base away is much more abundant. The rearrangement uses TRBV6-1 and TRBJ2-7; 10 positions agree with TRBD2. Trimming took 6 bases from V and 0 from J; bases not matched to a gene: 5. The CDR3 is 15 residues long. Germline V lookup: CDR1 MNHNS, CDR2 SASEGT. In DNA, the CDR3 is TGTGCCAGCAGCATCCTAGCGGGGGACTCCTACGAGCAGTACTTC. Encoded protein: CASSILAGDSYEQYF.

This clonotype was detected ten times or more. The chain recombines TRBV20-1 with TRBJ2-5; D is unresolved. Germline V CDR1 and CDR2: DFQATT, SNEGSKA (reference sequence). This CDR3 has 10 residues. Trimming took 6 bases from V and 4 from J, leaving 6 bases between them. Written as DNA, the CDR3 is TGCAGTGCGGGCGGAGAGACCCAGTACTTC. Its translation is CSAGGETQYF.

This clonotype was seen many times. The rearrangement uses TRBV5-8 and TRBJ2-5; TRBD1 agrees at 7 bases. This CDR3 is 16 amino acids long. Germline-derived CDR1 and CDR2 are SGHTS and YDEGEE. The ends lost 1 base at V and 4 bases at J; junction bases unmatched: 10. The CDR3 loop is CASSLWRAAGGETQYF. The CDR3 DNA is TGTGCCAGCAGCTTGTGGCGCGCGGCAGGGGGAGAGACCCAGTACTTC.

The sample holds many counts of this clonotype. One end of the junction fails to match germline, which may point to a read error. The J gene is TRBJ1-1, the V gene TRBV6-5; D not resolved. Germline V gene lookup returns CDR1 MNHEY and CDR2 SVGAGI. The CDR3 sequence is 13 residues long. DNA of the CDR3: TGTGCCAGCAGTGAAGGAGTGGCCACTCAAGCTTTCTTT. It encodes CASSEGVATQAFF.

The chain has TRBV9 and TRBJ1-6; unclear D gene. Germline assignment: CDR1 SGDLS and CDR2 YYNGEE. V gave up 1 base and J gave up 10 bases, with 0 bases separating them. This CDR3 is built from 10 residues. The CDR3 DNA is TGTGCCAGCAGCGTATCACCCCTCCACTTT. Protein product: CASSVSPLHF.

Comments on this clonotype: One junction end does not reproduce the germline sequence, and a read error may be involved. The V gene is TRBV2, the J gene TRBJ2-1; weak D call: TRBD1 (7 bases). Germline loops: CDR1 SNHLY, CDR2 FYNNEI. The CDR3 is 13 amino acids. The CDR3 loop reads CASSDFRGAEQFF. The CDR3 bases are TGCGCCAGCAGTGATTTCAGGGGGGCTGAGCAGTTCTTC.

A few counts support this clonotype. V gene TRBV20-1 combines with J gene TRBJ2-7, with D tentatively TRBD2 (6 bases). The CDR3 contains 11 residues. Per the germline V gene, CDR1 is DFQATT and CDR2 is SNEGSKA (reference sequence). The germline V and J ends were trimmed by 2 bases and 6 bases, with 8 bases remaining between them. In DNA form, the CDR3 reads TGCAGTGCTAGAACCGGGGGCGAGCAGTACTTC. As protein: CSARTGGEQYF.

The genes are TRBV28 and TRBJ1-1, with a weak D call TRBD1 (6 bases). Looked up from germline, CDR1 is MDHEN and CDR2 is SYDVKM. V was trimmed by 5 bases and J by 6 bases, leaving 13 bases between them. The CDR3 spans 13 residues. CDR3 nucleotide sequence: TGTGCCAGCAGTACCCCAGGGGCCCCTGAAGCTTTCTTT. This codes for CASSTPGAPEAFF.

The V call is TRBV15, the J call TRBJ1-5; D gene unclear. Germline V lookup: CDR1 LNHNV, CDR2 YYDKDF (reference sequence). The CDR3 totals 14 residues. The ends were cut back, 4 bases at V and 0 bases at J, with 7 bases in the middle. The CDR3 DNA reads TGTGCCACCAGCATCCTTTTTAGCAATCAGCCCCAGCATTTT. Amino acids: CATSILFSNQPQHF.

The sample holds a few counts of this clonotype. V gene TRBV5-1 combines with J gene TRBJ1-2; TRBD1 is a possible D gene (5 bases). The CDR3 is 13 amino acids. Trimming cost V 5 bases and J 4 bases, with 12 bases left between them. CDR1 is SGHRS, CDR2 YFSETQ, per germline. The CDR3 DNA reads TGCGCCAGCAGTTTCGACAGCACCTATGGCTACACCTTC. Amino acid sequence: CASSFDSTYGYTF.

In this sample, this clonotype turned up many times. The chain combines TRBV14 with TRBJ1-1; 7 positions agree with TRBD1. The length of the CDR3 is 13 residues. Germline values: CDR1 SGHDN, CDR2 FVKESK. J was trimmed by 6 bases and V by 4 bases; bases with no gene match: 5. In nucleotides, the CDR3 is TGTGCCAGCAGCCCTCCTACAGGGGCTGAAGCTTTCTTT. It codes for CASSPPTGAEAFF.

The DNA of the CDR3 is TGTGCCATCAGTGGCAACAGGGACAACTCCTATAATTCACCCCTCCACTTT. This codes for CAISGNRDNSYNSPLHF. V is TRBV10-3 and J is TRBJ1-6, with D perhaps matching TRBD1 (6 bases). The length of the CDR3 is 17 residues. Germline V gene sequence: CDR1 ENHRY, CDR2 SYGVKD. The V end was cut by 4 bases, the J end by 0 bases, with 13 bases between.

This clonotype occurred many times. The chain links TRBV7-9 to TRBJ1-5; D not certain. Germline CDR1 reads SEHNR; CDR2 reads FQNEAQ (reference sequence). The CDR3 covers 15 residues. Trimming pared 3 bases from V and 2 bases from J, leaving 11 bases between. The CDR3 loop is CASSLVAGRNQPQHF. The CDR3 DNA is TGTGCCAGCAGCTTGGTGGCAGGTCGCAATCAGCCCCAGCATTTT.

The chain combines TRBV12-3 or TRBV12-4 with TRBJ1-2; TRBD1 aligns across 7 bases. This CDR3 spans 16 amino acids. V dropped 6 bases and J dropped 4; count of bases not matched to a gene: 14. The CDR3 sequence: CASSQDHTGAGYGYTF. The CDR3 DNA follows: TGTGCCAGCAGCCAAGATCACACAGGGGCGGGCTATGGCTACACCTTC.

The V call is TRBV25-1, the J call TRBJ2-7; D gene unclear. Germline CDR1 reads MGHDK; CDR2 reads SYGVNS. V was clipped by 6 bases and J by 6 bases, with 24 bases between them. This CDR3 spans 16 amino acids. The CDR3 loop is CASSLPVAGFPVEQYF. In DNA form, the CDR3 reads TGTGCCAGCAGCTTGCCCGTGGCCGGTTTTCCTGTCGAGCAGTACTTC.

This clonotype came up a few times. The V and J genes are TRBV24-1 and TRBJ2-7; TRBD2 agrees at 13 bases. This CDR3 is 19 amino acids long. Trimming removed 11 bases from V and 3 bases from J; junction bases left unmatched: 21. Per the germline V gene, CDR1 is KGHDR and CDR2 is SFDVKD. The CDR3 DNA reads as TGTGCCAGCAGCGCCTTGGGACACCGACTAGCGGGGGGTCTCTACGAGCAGTACTTC. It is translated as CASSALGHRLAGGLYEQYF.

This chain joins TRBV2 and TRBJ1-5, with 9 nucleotides matching TRBD1. Trimming cost V 8 bases and J 6 bases; bases outside gene matches: 14. Looked up from germline, CDR1 is SNHLY and CDR2 is FYNNEI. The CDR3 has 16 amino acids. CDR3 DNA sequence: TGTGCCAGCCGAGTTGGTAGGGGACAGGGAGGTCAGCCCCAGCATTTT. This codes for CASRVGRGQGGQPQHF. The whole variable domain, remainder taken from reference TRBV2 and TRBJ1-5, is EPEVTQTPSHQVTQMGQEVILRCVPISNHLYFYWYRQILGQKVEFLVSFYNNEISEKSEIFDDQFSVERPDGSNFTLKIRSTKLEDSAMYFCASRVGRGQGGQPQHFGDGTRLSIL.

This clonotype was seen at least ten times. V and J are TRBV7-9 and TRBJ1-2, with TRBD1 as a possible D gene (6 bases). V lost 1 base and J 4 bases, leaving 10 bases between the germline ends. The CDR3 runs to 14 residues. Looked up from germline, CDR1 is SEHNR and CDR2 is FQNEAQ (reference sequence). CDR3 protein: CASSLEGGSYGYTF. In DNA form, the CDR3 reads TGTGCCAGCAGCTTAGAAGGGGGATCCTATGGCTACACCTTC.